Sequencing of this T cell receptor (beta chain) was carried out in a study of blood T cell repertoires in COVID-19. On the study more broadly: Material from acute and convalescent COVID-19 was sourced from the United States, Italy and Spain. PBMCs, B-cell-depleted T cells, or T cells were the source of the cDNA or gDNA that made up the material.

V gave up 1 base and J gave up 6 bases; unmatched junction bases: 3. This CDR3 has 15 amino acids. CDR1 is PRHDT, CDR2 FYEKMQ, per germline (reference sequence). Original methodology: Amplification of reference gene primers provided the estimated nucleated cell counts. Sequenced by immunoSEQ multiplex PCR; TCRdb stores in-frame clones only, minus some. Clone size and the V and J calls come from that table; the DNA yielded D and trimming. The sample shows about 60,000 clones, around 90% of them seen only once. The sequenced sample was peripheral blood. The source is a human donor with active COVID-19. The donor label of this sample is uncertain. V and J are TRBV13 and TRBJ2-1, with TRBD2 matching 10 bases. CDR3 nucleotides: TGTGCCAGCAGCTTAGCCAGCGGGAGGGTCAATGAGCAGTTCTTC. Translating it yields CASSLASGRVNEQFF. Looking up the rest from reference TRBV13 and TRBJ2-1 gives the full variable domain: AAGVIQSPRHLIKEKRETATLKCYPIPRHDTVYWYQQGPGQDPQFLISFYEKMQSDKGSIPDRFSAQQFSDYHSELNMSSLELGDSALYFCASSLASGRVNEQFFGPGTRLTVL.